This T cell receptor beta chain derives from a study of T cells in Graves' hyperthyroidism and ophthalmopathy. Notes on the study in general: Ophthalmopathy was separated from stable hyperthyroidism by a 13 V-J model. Ophthalmopathy got predicted by the model a median roughly 6.1 months before its onset. Blood also carried most thyroid clonotypes expanded above 0.001.

RNA transcripts were the template for amplifying TCR beta CDR3 regions. HTBI primers were used for first-round RT-PCR of the TCR CDR3. TCRdb fed the multiplex PCR reads into MiXCR, producing one record per CDR3 protein. The sample yields approximately 600,000 distinct CDR3 sequences, approximately 15% seen once. Fresh 10 ml peripheral blood yielded PBMCs. Trimming took off 7 bases at V and 5 bases at J, with 18 bases between the two ends. The CDR3 totals 14 residues. Germline V gene data show CDR1 as GTSNPN and CDR2 as SVGIG (reference sequence). This clonotype was seen many times. Its specificity is not known.

Sequenced sample: blood. The source is a woman aged 18 to 35 with Graves' ophthalmopathy. This chain links TRBV30 with TRBJ2-4; D possibly corresponds to TRBD1 (6 bases). The CDR3 coding sequence is TGTGCCTACCAAACAGGGTTGTTCCAAAACATTCAGTACTTC. Residues: CAYQTGLFQNIQYF.